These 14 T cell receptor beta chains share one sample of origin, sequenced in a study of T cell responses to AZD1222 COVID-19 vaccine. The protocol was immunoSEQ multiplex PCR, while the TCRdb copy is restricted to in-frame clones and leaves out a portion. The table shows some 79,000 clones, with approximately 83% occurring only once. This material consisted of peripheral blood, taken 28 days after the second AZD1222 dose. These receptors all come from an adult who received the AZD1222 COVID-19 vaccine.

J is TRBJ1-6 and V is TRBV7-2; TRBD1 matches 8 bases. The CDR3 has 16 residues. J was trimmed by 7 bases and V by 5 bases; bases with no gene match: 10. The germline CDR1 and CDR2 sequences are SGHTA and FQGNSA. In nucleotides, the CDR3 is TGTGCCAGCAGCCCTCAGGGGGCGCGGGTGAATTCACCCCTCCACTTT. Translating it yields CASSPQGARVNSPLHF.

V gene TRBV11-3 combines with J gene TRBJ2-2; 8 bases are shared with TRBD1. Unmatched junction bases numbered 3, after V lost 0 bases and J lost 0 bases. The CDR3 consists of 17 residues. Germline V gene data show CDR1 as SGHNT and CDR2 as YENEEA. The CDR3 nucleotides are TGTGCCAGCAGCTTAGATCAGGACAGGGCGAACACCGGGGAGCTGTTTTTT. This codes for CASSLDQDRANTGELFF.

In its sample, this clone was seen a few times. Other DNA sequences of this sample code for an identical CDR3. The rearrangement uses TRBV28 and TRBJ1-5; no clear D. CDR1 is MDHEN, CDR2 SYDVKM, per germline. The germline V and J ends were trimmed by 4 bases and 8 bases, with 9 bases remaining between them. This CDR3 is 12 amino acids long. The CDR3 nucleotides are TGTGCCAGCAGTTCCCTCGATGAGCCCCAGCATTTT. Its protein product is CASSSLDEPQHF. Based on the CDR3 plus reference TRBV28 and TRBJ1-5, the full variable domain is DVKVTQSSRYLVKRTGEKVFLECVQDMDHENMFWYRQDPGLGLRLIYFSYDVKMKEKGDIPEGYSVSREKKERFSLILESASTNQTSMYLCASSSLDEPQHFGDGTRLSIL.

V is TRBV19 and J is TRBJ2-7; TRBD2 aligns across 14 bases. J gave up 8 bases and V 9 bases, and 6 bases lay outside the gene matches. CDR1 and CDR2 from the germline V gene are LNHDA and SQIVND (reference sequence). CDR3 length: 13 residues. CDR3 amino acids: CASSGTSGGQQYV. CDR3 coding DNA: TGTGCCAGCTCCGGGACTAGCGGGGGACAGCAGTACGTC.

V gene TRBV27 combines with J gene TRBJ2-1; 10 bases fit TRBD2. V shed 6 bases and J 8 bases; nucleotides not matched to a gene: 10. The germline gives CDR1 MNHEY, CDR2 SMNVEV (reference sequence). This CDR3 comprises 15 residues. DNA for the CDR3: TGTGCCAGCAGGAGACCGGGACTAGCGTTCCATGAGCAGTTCTTC. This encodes CASRRPGLAFHEQFF.

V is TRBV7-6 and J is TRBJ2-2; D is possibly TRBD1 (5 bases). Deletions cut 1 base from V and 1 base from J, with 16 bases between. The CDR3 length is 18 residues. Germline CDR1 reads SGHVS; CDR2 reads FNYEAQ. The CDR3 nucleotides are TGTGCCAGCAGCTTAGGTCAGGGTCCCGTTTTGAACACCGGGGAGCTGTTTTTT. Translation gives CASSLGQGPVLNTGELFF.

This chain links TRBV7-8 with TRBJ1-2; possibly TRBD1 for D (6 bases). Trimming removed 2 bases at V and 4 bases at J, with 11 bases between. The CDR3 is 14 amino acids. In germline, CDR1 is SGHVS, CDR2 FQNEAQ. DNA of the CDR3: TGTGCCAGCAGCTTAATAGGGGGTAGCTATGGCTACACCTTC. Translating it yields CASSLIGGSYGYTF.

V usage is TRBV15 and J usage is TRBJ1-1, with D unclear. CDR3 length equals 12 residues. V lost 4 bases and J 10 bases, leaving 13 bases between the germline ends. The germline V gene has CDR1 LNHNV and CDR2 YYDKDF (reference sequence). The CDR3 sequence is CATSTVRGGAFF. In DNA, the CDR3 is TGTGCCACCAGCACCGTTCGTGGAGGAGCTTTCTTT.

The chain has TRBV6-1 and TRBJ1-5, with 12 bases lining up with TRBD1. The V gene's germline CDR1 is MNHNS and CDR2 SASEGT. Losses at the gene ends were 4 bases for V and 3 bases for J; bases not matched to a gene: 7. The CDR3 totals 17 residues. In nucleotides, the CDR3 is TGTGCCAGCAGTGGGGGGACAGGGGGCTATAACAATCAGCCCCAGCATTTT. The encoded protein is CASSGGTGGYNNQPQHF.

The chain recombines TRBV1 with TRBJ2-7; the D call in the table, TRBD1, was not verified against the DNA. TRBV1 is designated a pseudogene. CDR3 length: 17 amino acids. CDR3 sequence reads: CTSSRCHNREPPHEQYV. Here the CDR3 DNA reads TGCACCAGCAGCCGCTGCCATAACAGGGAACCCCCCCACGAGCAGTACGTC.

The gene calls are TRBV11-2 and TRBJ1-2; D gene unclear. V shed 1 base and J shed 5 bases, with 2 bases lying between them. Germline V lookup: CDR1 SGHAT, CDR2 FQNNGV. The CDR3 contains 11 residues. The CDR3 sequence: CASSLGYGYTF. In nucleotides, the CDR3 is TGTGCCAGCAGCTTAGGGTATGGCTACACCTTC.

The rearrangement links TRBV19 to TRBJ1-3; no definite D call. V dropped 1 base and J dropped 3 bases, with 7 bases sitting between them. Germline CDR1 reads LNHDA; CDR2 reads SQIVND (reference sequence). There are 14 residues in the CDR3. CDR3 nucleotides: TGTGCCAGTAGTATAGGATCAGGTGGAAACACCATATATTTT. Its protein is CASSIGSGGNTIYF.

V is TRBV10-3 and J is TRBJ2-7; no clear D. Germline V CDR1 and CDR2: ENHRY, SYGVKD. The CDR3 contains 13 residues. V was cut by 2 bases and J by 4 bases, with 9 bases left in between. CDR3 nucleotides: TGTGCCATCAGTGAGGGACCTGCTTACGAGCAGTACGTC. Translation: CAISEGPAYEQYV.

Written as DNA, the CDR3 is TGTGCCAGCAGCTCCGCGGGACAGGACTATGGCTACACCTTC. It translates to CASSSAGQDYGYTF. The chain uses TRBV11-3 and TRBJ1-2; 8 bases agree with TRBD1. Germline V gives CDR1 SGHNT, CDR2 YENEEA. The junction had 4 bases not matched to a gene; V was cut back by 4 bases and J by 3 bases. The length of the CDR3 is 14 residues.